Following are 29 T cell receptor beta chains from one sample sequenced in a study of neoadjuvant nivolumab and ipilimumab in lung cancer. The method was immunoSEQ multiplex PCR; TCRdb's version includes in-frame clones alone and lacks a portion of them. The sample records 39,000 or so clones, roughly nine tenths being singletons. Sequenced material: peripheral blood, taken before neoadjuvant nivolumab, alone or with ipilimumab. These receptor sequences come from an adult with non-small cell lung cancer.

This clone was recorded once. The V and J genes are TRBV5-1 and TRBJ2-3; no firm D call. V dropped 2 bases and J dropped 4 bases, with 5 bases sitting between them. Germline V gene sequence: CDR1 SGHRS, CDR2 YFSETQ. The CDR3 has 12 residues. CDR3 DNA: TGCGCCAGCAGCTTTGGTGCAGATACGCAGTATTTT. Translated: CASSFGADTQYF.

This clone showed up just once. The chain combines TRBV10-1 with TRBJ2-1; 8 nucleotides agree with TRBD2. The CDR3 is made up of 14 amino acids. The trim removed 4 bases at V and 7 bases at J, leaving 6 bases unmatched. Germline CDR1 reads WNHNN; CDR2 reads SYGVQD (reference sequence). The CDR3 nucleotides read TGCGCCAGCAGTGTGCGCGGGAGGACTAATGAGCAGTTCTTC. Translation gives CASSVRGRTNEQFF.

This clone came up once. The rearrangement links TRBV5-1 to TRBJ2-5, with D perhaps matching TRBD1 (5 bases). The length of the CDR3 is 14 residues. In germline, CDR1 is SGHRS, CDR2 YFSETQ. V lost 3 bases and J 2 bases, leaving 11 bases between the germline ends. The CDR3 sequence is CASSSPGQQETQYF. The CDR3, as DNA: TGCGCCAGCAGCTCTCCCGGACAACAAGAGACCCAGTACTTC.

The J gene is TRBJ2-4, the V gene TRBV5-1; D remains ambiguous. The CDR3 contains 15 residues. Germline assignment: CDR1 SGHRS and CDR2 YFSETQ. Trimming stripped 0 bases from V and 4 bases from J, with 11 bases between. CDR3: CASSLAVATKNIQYF. The CDR3 DNA sequence: TGCGCCAGCAGCTTGGCGGTAGCAACTAAAAACATTCAGTACTTC. Full variable domain (missing parts from reference TRBV5-1 and TRBJ2-4): KAGVTQTPRYLIKTRGQQVTLSCSPISGHRSVSWYQQTPGQGLQFLFEYFSETQRNKGNFPGRFSGRQFSNSRSEMNVSTLELGDSALYLCASSLAVATKNIQYFGAGTRLSVL.

This chain links TRBV10-3 with TRBJ2-1; 10 bases fit TRBD1. With V trimmed by 7 bases and J by 3 bases, 6 bases remained unmatched. The CDR3 has 15 amino acids. Per germline, CDR1 ENHRY and CDR2 SYGVKD. The CDR3 loop reads CAITPGQGHYNEQFF. DNA of the CDR3: TGTGCCATCACTCCGGGACAGGGGCACTACAATGAGCAGTTCTTC.

CDR3 protein: CASSATGTYGYTF. The DNA for the CDR3 is TGTGCCAGCAGTGCCACAGGGACCTATGGCTACACCTTC. The chain employs TRBV25-1 and TRBJ1-2; D possibly corresponds to TRBD1 (6 bases). V gave up 4 bases and J gave up 4 bases, with 10 bases separating them. The CDR3 has 13 residues. Germline assignment: CDR1 MGHDK and CDR2 SYGVNS.

The V call is TRBV30, the J call TRBJ2-3; D remains ambiguous. The CDR3 runs 16 residues. Trimming cost V 4 bases and J 1 base, with 18 bases left between them. The V gene's germline CDR1 is GTSNPN and CDR2 SVGIG (reference sequence). In DNA, the CDR3 is TGTGCCTGGAACAGTCCCGGACGAACCGGCACAGATACGCAGTATTTT. The encoded protein is CAWNSPGRTGTDTQYF.

The chain links TRBV27 to TRBJ1-2, with D possibly matching TRBD1 (6 bases). V was clipped by 6 bases and J by 2 bases, with 10 bases between them. Germline-derived CDR1 and CDR2 are MNHEY and SMNVEV (reference sequence). This CDR3 comprises 13 residues. The CDR3 DNA reads TGTGCCAGCAGGCGACAGGACAACTATGGCTACACCTTC. This encodes CASRRQDNYGYTF.

The chain couples TRBV12-5 to TRBJ2-7, with 10 bases that match TRBD1. CDR1 LGHNT and CDR2 FRNRAP come from the germline V gene. Unmatched junction bases numbered 13, after V lost 5 bases and J lost 9 bases. The CDR3 covers 15 residues. CDR3 in amino acids: CASGTWTGGNQRQYF. The CDR3 DNA reads as TGTGCTAGTGGTACCTGGACAGGGGGTAATCAGCGGCAGTACTTC.

The chain has TRBV5-1 and TRBJ2-5; 7 bases agree with TRBD1. CDR1 and CDR2 from the germline V gene are SGHRS and YFSETQ. The CDR3 runs to 15 residues. Unmatched junction bases numbered 6, after V lost 2 bases and J lost 2 bases. CDR3 residues: CASSFTDRTQETQYF. Here the CDR3 DNA reads TGCGCCAGCAGCTTTACGGACAGGACTCAAGAGACCCAGTACTTC. The full variable domain, in which reference TRBV5-1 and TRBJ2-5 provide the parts outside the CDR3, is KAGVTQTPRYLIKTRGQQVTLSCSPISGHRSVSWYQQTPGQGLQFLFEYFSETQRNKGNFPGRFSGRQFSNSRSEMNVSTLELGDSALYLCASSFTDRTQETQYFGPGTRLLVL.

This clone has only one observation. Here the CDR3 DNA reads TGTGCCAGCTCACCCACGGGACAGACCTACGAGCAGTACTTC. Encoded protein: CASSPTGQTYEQYF. This rearrangement joins TRBV18 to TRBJ2-7, with 7 bases fitting TRBD1. CDR3 length: 14 residues. The J segment lost 2 bases and the V segment lost 3 bases, leaving 4 bases of the junction unmatched. Germline CDR1 is KGHSH and CDR2 is LQKENI.

This chain links TRBV7-2 with TRBJ2-7; 10 bases map to TRBD2. From germline, CDR1 is SGHTA and CDR2 FQGNSA. V lost 0 bases to trimming and J lost 5 bases; unmatched junction nucleotides: 7. CDR3 size: 16 residues. The CDR3 region is CASSLAPSGSSNEQYF. The CDR3 DNA sequence: TGTGCCAGCAGCTTAGCGCCTAGCGGGAGCTCGAACGAGCAGTACTTC. Full variable domain (outside the CDR3, taken from reference TRBV7-2 and TRBJ2-7): GAGVSQSPSNKVTEKGKDVELRCDPISGHTALYWYRQSLGQGLEFLIYFQGNSAPDKSGLPSDRFSAERTGGSVSTLTIQRTQQEDSAVYLCASSLAPSGSSNEQYFGPGTRLTVT.

This clone was picked up one time. This chain links TRBV7-6 with TRBJ2-2, with D tentatively TRBD2 (5 bases). V lost 1 base to trimming and J lost 9 bases, with 15 bases between them. The CDR3 is 15 amino acids. Looked up from germline, CDR1 is SGHVS and CDR2 is FNYEAQ. The CDR3 loop reads CASSLGTSTTWELFF. Written as DNA, the CDR3 is TGTGCCAGCAGCTTAGGGACTTCCACGACGTGGGAGCTGTTTTTT.

The chain is built from TRBV11-1 and TRBJ2-3, with 8 bases fitting TRBD1. The CDR3 extends over 14 amino acids. Germline CDR1 reads SGHAT; CDR2 reads FQDESV (reference sequence). V shed 1 base and J 6 bases; nucleotides not matched to a gene: 3. This CDR3 reads CASSLDRDRDTQYF. The CDR3 nucleotides read TGTGCCAGCAGCTTAGATCGGGACAGGGATACGCAGTATTTT.

The chain uses TRBV15 and TRBJ1-1; D may be TRBD1 (5 bases). Trimming removed 1 base from V and 6 bases from J, with 12 bases in between. Germline CDR1 LNHNV, CDR2 YYDKDF (reference sequence). This CDR3 comprises 14 residues. CDR3 amino acids: CATSRAGRGAEAFF. CDR3 bases: TGTGCCACCAGCAGAGCCGGGAGGGGCGCTGAAGCTTTCTTT.

The CDR3 spells CASSSPRVSRYEQYF. The CDR3 DNA sequence: TGTGCCAGCAGCTCCCCGAGGGTTTCGCGTTACGAGCAGTACTTC. V gene TRBV11-2 combines with J gene TRBJ2-7; possible D gene TRBD2, 5 bases. This CDR3 spans 15 amino acids. Trimming removed 4 bases from V and 4 bases from J, with 17 bases in between. CDR1 is SGHAT and CDR2 is FQNNGV in the germline V gene.

This chain links TRBV9 with TRBJ1-1, with TRBD1 identical over 8 bases. With 3 bases clipped from V and 5 bases from J, the junction kept 3 bases outside the gene matches. Germline V lookup: CDR1 SGDLS, CDR2 YYNGEE. This CDR3 has 13 residues. The CDR3 DNA reads TGTGCCAGCAGCGCACAGGGGGGTACTGAAGCTTTCTTT. Protein: CASSAQGGTEAFF.

The rearrangement joins TRBV7-2 to TRBJ2-3, with 16 positions matching TRBD2. The CDR3 loop spans 16 amino acids. Per the germline V gene, CDR1 is SGHTA and CDR2 is FQGNSA. The J segment lost 7 bases and the V segment lost 5 bases, leaving 6 bases of the junction unmatched. The chain's CDR3 is CASSQGTSGGGYTQYF. CDR3 coding DNA: TGTGCCAGCAGCCAAGGGACTAGCGGGGGGGGATATACGCAGTATTTT.

The chain couples TRBV7-8 to TRBJ2-3; D possibly corresponds to TRBD1 (6 bases). The CDR3 spans 14 residues. V dropped 5 bases and J dropped 2 bases, with 11 bases sitting between them. Germline V gives CDR1 SGHVS, CDR2 FQNEAQ. The CDR3 reads CASSHNRATDTQYF. The DNA for the CDR3 is TGTGCCAGCAGCCATAACAGGGCCACAGATACGCAGTATTTT.

V gene TRBV11-3 combines with J gene TRBJ2-1; 7 nucleotides match TRBD1. Per germline, CDR1 SGHNT and CDR2 YENEEA. Unmatched junction bases numbered 6, after V lost 1 base and J lost 12 bases. CDR3 length equals 13 residues. CDR3 in amino acids: CASSLVGGAGQFF. CDR3 nucleotides: TGTGCCAGCAGCTTAGTAGGGGGCGCTGGGCAGTTCTTC.

V gene TRBV15 combines with J gene TRBJ2-7, with D perhaps assigned TRBD1 or TRBD2 (6 bases each). Germline V gives CDR1 LNHNV, CDR2 YYDKDF (reference sequence). The CDR3 is 16 amino acids. Trimming took off 0 bases at V and 2 bases at J, with 14 bases between the two ends. This CDR3 is CATSREERGVPYEQYF. CDR3 bases: TGTGCCACCAGCAGAGAAGAGAGGGGGGTACCCTACGAGCAGTACTTC.

V gene TRBV6-1 combines with J gene TRBJ1-2; D uncertain. The V and J ends lost 4 bases and 6 bases respectively, with 18 bases between them. CDR1 and CDR2 (germline): MNHNS, SASEGT. This CDR3 has 15 residues. The CDR3 loop is CASSGPRSVAHGYTF. The CDR3 coding sequence is TGTGCCAGCAGTGGCCCCAGGTCGGTGGCCCATGGCTACACCTTC.

The chain uses TRBV29-1 and TRBJ1-1; maybe TRBD1 (6 bases). Germline loops: CDR1 SQVTM, CDR2 ANQGSEA. Between the trimmed V and J ends, which lost 4 bases and 1 base, there was a span of 10 bases. The CDR3 has 13 residues. CDR3 sequence reads: CSVASGQNTEAFF. The CDR3 bases are TGCAGCGTTGCCTCGGGACAGAACACTGAAGCTTTCTTT.

This clone was seen more than once but under ten times. The chain uses TRBV19 and TRBJ2-2, with 14 bases identical to TRBD2. CDR3 length: 17 amino acids. Trimming took 4 bases from V and 4 from J; bases not matched to a gene: 5. CDR1 LNHDA and CDR2 SQIVND come from the germline V gene (reference sequence). CDR3 residues: CASSTSGLAGVTGELFF. DNA for the CDR3: TGTGCCAGTAGTACCTCGGGACTAGCGGGAGTCACCGGGGAGCTGTTTTTT.

This chain joins TRBV7-9 and TRBJ2-3; TRBD2 might be the D (5 bases). CDR3 length equals 15 residues. V was pared by 1 base and J by 0 bases, with 8 bases between. Germline V gene lookup returns CDR1 SEHNR and CDR2 FQNEAQ (reference sequence). The CDR3 region is CASSLVAGSTDTQYF. The CDR3 region has the DNA TGTGCCAGCAGCTTAGTGGCGGGTAGCACAGATACGCAGTATTTT.

This chain's CDR3 is CAISDTGAQLETQYF. DNA of the CDR3: TGTGCCATCAGTGATACGGGAGCCCAGCTAGAGACCCAGTACTTC. The chain is built from TRBV10-3 and TRBJ2-5; maybe TRBD2 (6 bases). The germline CDR1 and CDR2 sequences are ENHRY and SYGVKD. This CDR3 is 15 amino acids long. Trimming removed 3 bases at V and 4 bases at J, with 15 bases between.

Within the sample, this clone is medium-sized. V gene TRBV6-1 combines with J gene TRBJ2-5, with D possibly being TRBD1 (7 bases). The CDR3 has 15 residues. The germline V gene has CDR1 MNHNS and CDR2 SASEGT. The germline V and J ends were trimmed by 3 bases and 2 bases, with 13 bases remaining between them. This CDR3 reads CASSDMQGGQETQYF. DNA of the CDR3: TGTGCCAGCAGTGATATGCAGGGGGGACAAGAGACCCAGTACTTC.

The rearrangement uses TRBV27 and TRBJ2-7; 10 bases are shared with TRBD2. The V segment lost 0 bases and the J segment 4 bases; nucleotides outside the gene matches: 6. The CDR3 is 16 residues long. Germline V gene lookup returns CDR1 MNHEY and CDR2 SMNVEV (reference sequence). The CDR3 loop reads CASSLSASGSAYEQYF. The CDR3 coding sequence is TGTGCCAGCAGTTTATCGGCTAGCGGGAGTGCTTACGAGCAGTACTTC.

The rearrangement joins TRBV7-9 to TRBJ2-1; perhaps TRBD1 as D (5 bases). V was pared by 1 base and J by 5 bases, with 12 bases between. Germline assignment: CDR1 SEHNR and CDR2 FQNEAQ (reference sequence). This CDR3 is built from 15 residues. The CDR3 DNA is TGTGCCAGCAGCTTAGTGCAGGGAAGCCACAATGAGCAGTTCTTC. It is translated as CASSLVQGSHNEQFF.